This T cell receptor beta chain came from a study of neurological immune-mediated disorders. Synthesis of cDNA was accomplished via 5'RACE employing 10-nucleotide random UMIs. TCRdb ran MiXCR on the 5' RACE reads and lists one entry per CDR3 protein. This table holds about 59,000 distinct CDR3 sequences, 12% found once. There are many counts of this clonotype. Trimming removed 4 bases at V and 4 bases at J, with 14 bases between. Germline V gene lookup returns CDR1 SNHLY and CDR2 FYNNEI. The CDR3 totals 14 residues. Material for sequencing was PBMCs. This chain joins TRBV2 and TRBJ2-7; a weak D match, TRBD1 (6 bases). The sequence was collected from an older woman with HTLV-1-associated myelopathy (HAM/TSP). In DNA form, the CDR3 reads TGTGCCAGCAGTGCTCTTCGGACAGTATACGAGCAGTACTTC. It codes for CASSALRTVYEQYF.